Listed below are T cell receptor beta chains from one sample, sequenced in a study of blood T cell repertoires in COVID-19. The data were produced by immunoSEQ multiplex PCR, yet TCRdb's version contains in-frame clones alone and is incomplete. The top ten clones hold about 6.5% of a sample with under 130,000 clones, about three quarters of them seen once. Specimen: peripheral blood. The receptor set was obtained from an elderly man with acute or convalescent COVID-19. Each CDR3 is given with its conserved first and last residue. Fields, in order: V gene, J gene, CDR3 protein.

V gene: TRBV3-1/TRBV3-2; J gene: TRBJ2-7; CDR3 protein: CASSQGQAYEQYF
V gene: TRBV28; J gene: TRBJ1-5; CDR3 protein: CASSLGWAQPQHF
V gene: TRBV27; J gene: TRBJ2-7; CDR3 protein: CASSPTSSSYEQYF
V gene: TRBV6-5; J gene: TRBJ1-1; CDR3 protein: CASSYSSGVNTEAFF
V gene: TRBV9; J gene: TRBJ1-5; CDR3 protein: CASSPSVGGGQPQHF
V gene: TRBV7-2; J gene: TRBJ2-7; CDR3 protein: CASSTQETSGLYEQYF
V gene: TRBV5-1; J gene: TRBJ1-3; CDR3 protein: CASSPPGQGAGNTIYF
V gene: TRBV7-7; J gene: TRBJ2-5; CDR3 protein: CASSAAGQGSQYF
V gene: TRBV3-1/TRBV3-2; J gene: TRBJ2-2; CDR3 protein: CASSLTNQAGDTGELFF
V gene: TRBV18; J gene: TRBJ2-1; CDR3 protein: CASSPPGLPYNEQFF
V gene: TRBV28; J gene: TRBJ1-1; CDR3 protein: CASSLATVGITEAFF
V gene: TRBV24-1; J gene: TRBJ1-5; CDR3 protein: CATSDPRQGSNQPQHF
V gene: TRBV9; J gene: TRBJ2-7; CDR3 protein: CASSPEGREDEQYF
V gene: TRBV24-1; J gene: TRBJ2-1; CDR3 protein: CATSDRGLANNEQFF
V gene: TRBV19; J gene: TRBJ2-7; CDR3 protein: CASSPRLAGLTYEQYF
V gene: TRBV7-6; J gene: TRBJ2-1; CDR3 protein: CASSLVANEQFF
V gene: TRBV29-1; J gene: TRBJ2-1; CDR3 protein: CSVVQGVNEQFF
V gene: TRBV5-4; J gene: TRBJ2-3; CDR3 protein: CASSNRARDTDTQYF
V gene: TRBV6-5; J gene: TRBJ1-3; CDR3 protein: CASSRTGDGNTIYF
V gene: TRBV27; J gene: TRBJ2-2; CDR3 protein: CASAHEGTGELFF
V gene: TRBV9; J gene: TRBJ2-1; CDR3 protein: CASSVGLDRGLPEQFF
V gene: TRBV3-1/TRBV3-2; J gene: TRBJ1-2; CDR3 protein: CASSRGGSGADGYTF
V gene: TRBV12-3/TRBV12-4; J gene: TRBJ2-3; CDR3 protein: CASTGTSQYF
V gene: TRBV18; J gene: TRBJ2-4; CDR3 protein: CASSRSREGKNIQYF
V gene: TRBV28; J gene: TRBJ2-4; CDR3 protein: CASSTSHRRDQYF
V gene: TRBV18; J gene: TRBJ1-1; CDR3 protein: CASSPTQGVTEAFF
V gene: TRBV7-2; J gene: TRBJ2-3; CDR3 protein: CASSVPPGLRTDTQYF
V gene: TRBV27; J gene: TRBJ1-4; CDR3 protein: CASSFGGPNEKLFF
V gene: TRBV11-2; J gene: TRBJ2-2; CDR3 protein: CASSFQRNTGELFF
V gene: TRBV5-6; J gene: TRBJ2-7; CDR3 protein: CASSLGEYEQYF
V gene: TRBV6-5; J gene: TRBJ1-5; CDR3 protein: CASLPSGSSNQPQHF
V gene: TRBV7-3; J gene: TRBJ2-1; CDR3 protein: CASSSTSGVYNEQFF
V gene: TRBV19; J gene: TRBJ2-6; CDR3 protein: CASSVGQGNSGANVLTF
V gene: TRBV9; J gene: TRBJ2-3; CDR3 protein: CASSEAVRARGTDTQYF
V gene: TRBV18; J gene: TRBJ2-6; CDR3 protein: CASSSSTAGANVLTF
V gene: TRBV14; J gene: TRBJ2-1; CDR3 protein: CASSQLGYNEQFF
V gene: TRBV6-6; J gene: TRBJ2-2; CDR3 protein: CASSFQTNTGELFF
V gene: TRBV29-1; J gene: TRBJ1-3; CDR3 protein: CSARDSGNTIYF
V gene: TRBV30; J gene: TRBJ1-2; CDR3 protein: CAWSPGQGLPYGYTF
V gene: TRBV5-4; J gene: TRBJ1-1; CDR3 protein: CASSLDRGVTEAFF
V gene: TRBV6-1; J gene: TRBJ2-4; CDR3 protein: CASSTVWDIQYF
V gene: TRBV3-1/TRBV3-2; J gene: TRBJ2-3; CDR3 protein: CASRGLSTDTQYF
V gene: TRBV7-2; J gene: TRBJ2-2; CDR3 protein: CASSTPQALYTGELFF
V gene: TRBV4-2; J gene: TRBJ1-4; CDR3 protein: CASSQVTGEKLFF
V gene: TRBV2; J gene: TRBJ2-1; CDR3 protein: CASSVFRANEQFF